The 16 T cell receptor beta chains presented below share a single source sample, sequenced in a study of OX40 agonist ivuxolimab in advanced cancers. Profiling relied on immunoSEQ multiplex PCR, and the TCRdb table lists in-frame clones only, not all of them. The table lists approximately 60,000 clones, around 93% of them singletons, with roughly 13% in the top ten. The specimen was CD4+ or CD8+ T cells sorted from blood, collected in a trial of the OX40 agonist ivuxolimab. These receptors originate from an adult with an advanced solid tumor such as melanoma, head and neck, liver or kidney cancer.

V usage is TRBV6-1 and J usage is TRBJ2-7; 11 bases line up with TRBD2. Germline V gene sequence: CDR1 MNHNS, CDR2 SASEGT. The J segment lost 2 bases and the V segment lost 2 bases, leaving 2 bases of the junction unmatched. The CDR3 has 15 residues. CDR3 DNA: TGTGCCAGCAGTGAACTAGCGGGAGGAACCTACGAGCAGTACTTC. Translating gives CASSELAGGTYEQYF.

The gene calls are TRBV19 and TRBJ1-2, with D uncertain. The V gene's germline CDR1 is LNHDA and CDR2 SQIVND (reference sequence). The ends were cut back, 3 bases at V and 7 bases at J, with 9 bases in the middle. This CDR3 is 12 amino acids long. CDR3 residues: CASSIESAGYTF. In DNA form, the CDR3 reads TGTGCCAGTAGTATTGAGTCGGCTGGCTACACCTTC.

The rearrangement uses TRBV5-4 and TRBJ2-3; D gene uncertain. Germline values: CDR1 SGHNT, CDR2 YYREEE (reference sequence). Trimming pared 1 base from V and 4 bases from J, leaving 13 bases between. The CDR3 runs 15 residues. CDR3 residues: CASSLWASPPDTQYF. The CDR3 DNA is TGTGCCAGCAGCTTGTGGGCCTCCCCCCCAGATACGCAGTATTTT.

The chain has TRBV6-4 and TRBJ2-1; D might be TRBD2 (5 bases). Trimming removed 4 bases at V and 7 bases at J, with 11 bases between. CDR3 length equals 13 residues. Germline CDR1 MRHNA, CDR2 SNTAGT. Written as DNA, the CDR3 is TGTGCCAGCAGTGTCGGGAACCAAAATGAGCAGTTCTTC. This gives the protein CASSVGNQNEQFF.

This rearrangement joins TRBV4-3 to TRBJ2-1, with 8 bases lining up with TRBD2. The CDR3 runs 17 residues. The germline V gene has CDR1 LGHNA and CDR2 YSLEER. With 0 bases clipped from V and 5 bases from J, the junction kept 9 bases outside the gene matches. The DNA for the CDR3 is TGCGCCAGCAGCCAAGACTGGGGGCTAGCGGGCAACAATGAGCAGTTCTTC. Protein product: CASSQDWGLAGNNEQFF.

The rearrangement links TRBV27 to TRBJ2-7; D not certain. V shed 1 base and J shed 4 bases, with 14 bases lying between them. The CDR3 sequence is 15 residues long. Germline V gives CDR1 MNHEY, CDR2 SMNVEV (reference sequence). CDR3 protein: CASSLFLGARYEQYF. CDR3 sequence (DNA): TGTGCCAGCAGTTTATTTTTAGGAGCCCGGTACGAGCAGTACTTC.

The rearrangement uses TRBV7-6 and TRBJ1-1; D is possibly TRBD1 (5 bases). The CDR3 loop spans 17 amino acids. Trimming cost V 1 base and J 4 bases, with 19 bases left between them. The germline V gene has CDR1 SGHVS and CDR2 FNYEAQ. CDR3 in amino acids: CASSLVEGGGEGTEAFF. CDR3 DNA: TGTGCCAGCAGCTTAGTCGAGGGCGGAGGGGAAGGCACTGAAGCTTTCTTT.

Only one count was recorded for this clone. CDR3 protein: CASSQVGSGIGGTDTQYF. DNA of the CDR3: TGCGCCAGCAGCCAAGTCGGGAGTGGGATAGGTGGCACAGATACGCAGTATTTT. The chain is built from TRBV4-3 and TRBJ2-3, with D possibly matching TRBD2 (6 bases). Germline values: CDR1 LGHNA, CDR2 YSLEER. The CDR3 extends over 18 amino acids. The V end was cut by 1 base, the J end by 1 base, with 18 bases between.

The V call is TRBV4-1, the J call TRBJ1-1; D ambiguous. This CDR3 has 17 residues. V lost 4 bases, J lost 1 base, and 19 bases lay in between. CDR1 MGHRA and CDR2 YSYEKL come from the germline V gene. DNA for the CDR3: TGCGCCAGCAGCCCTAGTCGACCGAGCCGGGAGAACACTGAAGCTTTCTTT. Translated, it gives CASSPSRPSRENTEAFF.

This chain connects TRBV28 to TRBJ1-5, with D unresolved. The CDR3 length is 16 residues. From germline, CDR1 is MDHEN and CDR2 SYDVKM. The V end was cut by 3 bases, the J end by 0 bases, with 12 bases between. The CDR3 loop is CASSFIGQYSNQPQHF. The CDR3, as DNA: TGTGCCAGCAGTTTTATTGGGCAGTATAGCAATCAGCCCCAGCATTTT.

The chain recombines TRBV6-1 with TRBJ2-7, with 8 bases identical to TRBD2. CDR3 length equals 14 residues. J was trimmed by 6 bases and V by 5 bases; bases with no gene match: 9. Germline CDR1 and CDR2: MNHNS and SASEGT. CDR3 sequence (DNA): TGTGCCAGCAGTTATGGGGCCCGGGGGGGCGAGCAGTACTTC. Protein sequence: CASSYGARGGEQYF.

The V call is TRBV18, the J call TRBJ2-5; 10 bases align to TRBD1. The V and J ends lost 3 bases and 4 bases, in that order; junction bases with no gene match: 2. Germline V gene sequence: CDR1 KGHSH, CDR2 LQKENI. The length of the CDR3 is 14 residues. In nucleotides, the CDR3 is TGTGCCAGCTCACCCGGGACAGGGGTAGAGACCCAGTACTTC. It specifies CASSPGTGVETQYF.

This sequence joins TRBV7-9 and TRBJ2-2; D remains unclear. The V and J ends lost 7 bases and 8 bases respectively, with 17 bases between them. From germline, CDR1 is SEHNR and CDR2 FQNEAQ (reference sequence). This CDR3 region has 14 residues. CDR3 protein: CASTLSRWEGELFF. The CDR3, as DNA: TGTGCCAGCACTCTAAGTCGTTGGGAAGGGGAGCTGTTTTTT.

CDR3 nucleotide sequence: TGTGCCAGCAGCGTCGGGACAGGGTCCTACGAGCAGTACTTC. It translates to CASSVGTGSYEQYF. The rearrangement links TRBV7-6 to TRBJ2-7; TRBD1 agrees at 9 bases. Trimming cost V 5 bases and J 1 base; bases outside gene matches: 3. Germline CDR1 is SGHVS and CDR2 is FNYEAQ. CDR3 length: 14 residues.

The chain couples TRBV29-1 to TRBJ2-7; 7 positions agree with TRBD1. V dropped 7 bases and J dropped 3; count of bases not matched to a gene: 9. Germline V lookup: CDR1 SQVTM, CDR2 ANQGSEA. This CDR3 is 13 amino acids long. CDR3 protein: CSALTGTDYEQYF. CDR3 DNA: TGCAGCGCCCTGACAGGGACAGACTACGAGCAGTACTTC.

The rearrangement uses TRBV7-9 and TRBJ2-1; D is perhaps TRBD2 (5 bases). The CDR3 covers 15 residues. V was pared by 5 bases and J by 0 bases, with 11 bases between. Per the germline V gene, CDR1 is SEHNR and CDR2 is FQNEAQ (reference sequence). CDR3 DNA: TGTGCCAGCAGCACAACTAGGCTCTCCTACAATGAGCAGTTCTTC. Protein product: CASSTTRLSYNEQFF.